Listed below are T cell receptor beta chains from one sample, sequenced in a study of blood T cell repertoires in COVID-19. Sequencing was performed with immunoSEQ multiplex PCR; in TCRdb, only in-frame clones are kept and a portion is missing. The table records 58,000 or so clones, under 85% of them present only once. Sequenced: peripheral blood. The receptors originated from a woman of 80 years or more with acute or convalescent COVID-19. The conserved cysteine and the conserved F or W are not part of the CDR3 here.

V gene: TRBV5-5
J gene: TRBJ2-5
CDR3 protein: ASSWGPRRETQY

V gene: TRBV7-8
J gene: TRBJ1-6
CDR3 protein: ASSGGTGDNSPLH

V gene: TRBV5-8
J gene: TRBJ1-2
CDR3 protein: ASSIPGHRVGYT

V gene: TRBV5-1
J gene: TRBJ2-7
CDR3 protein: ASSQGLAGEEY

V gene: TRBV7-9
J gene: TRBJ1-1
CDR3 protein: ASSLTPNTEAF

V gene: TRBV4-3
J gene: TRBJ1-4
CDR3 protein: ASSQDQGSNEKLF

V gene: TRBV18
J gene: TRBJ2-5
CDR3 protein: ASSPDRFQETQY

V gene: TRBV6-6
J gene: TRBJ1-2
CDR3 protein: ASSSRGSENGYT

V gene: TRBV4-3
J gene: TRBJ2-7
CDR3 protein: ASSQVASGTEQY

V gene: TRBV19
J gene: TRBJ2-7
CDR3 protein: ASSIRTDRGTHEQY

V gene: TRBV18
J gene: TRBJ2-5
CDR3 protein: ASSPLAEGTQY

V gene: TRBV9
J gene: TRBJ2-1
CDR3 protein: ASSEAEGAYNEQF

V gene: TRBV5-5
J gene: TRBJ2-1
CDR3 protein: GVGGRPGQGFYNEQF

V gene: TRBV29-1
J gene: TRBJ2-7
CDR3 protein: SVRDSYEQY

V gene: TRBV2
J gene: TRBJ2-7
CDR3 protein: ASSERGLYEQY

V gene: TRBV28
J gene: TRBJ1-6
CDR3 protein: ARTGGMYNSPLH

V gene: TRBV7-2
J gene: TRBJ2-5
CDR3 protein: ASSLDNSGGSRQY

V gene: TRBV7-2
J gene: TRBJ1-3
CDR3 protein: ASSSAMGAGNTIY

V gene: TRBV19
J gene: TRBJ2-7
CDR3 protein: ASSISPDSTGEQY

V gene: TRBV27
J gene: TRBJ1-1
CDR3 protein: ASSLAAGVTEAF

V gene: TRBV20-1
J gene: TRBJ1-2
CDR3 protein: SASGQFYGYT

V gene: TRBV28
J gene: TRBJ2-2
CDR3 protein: ASIRSTGTLTGELF